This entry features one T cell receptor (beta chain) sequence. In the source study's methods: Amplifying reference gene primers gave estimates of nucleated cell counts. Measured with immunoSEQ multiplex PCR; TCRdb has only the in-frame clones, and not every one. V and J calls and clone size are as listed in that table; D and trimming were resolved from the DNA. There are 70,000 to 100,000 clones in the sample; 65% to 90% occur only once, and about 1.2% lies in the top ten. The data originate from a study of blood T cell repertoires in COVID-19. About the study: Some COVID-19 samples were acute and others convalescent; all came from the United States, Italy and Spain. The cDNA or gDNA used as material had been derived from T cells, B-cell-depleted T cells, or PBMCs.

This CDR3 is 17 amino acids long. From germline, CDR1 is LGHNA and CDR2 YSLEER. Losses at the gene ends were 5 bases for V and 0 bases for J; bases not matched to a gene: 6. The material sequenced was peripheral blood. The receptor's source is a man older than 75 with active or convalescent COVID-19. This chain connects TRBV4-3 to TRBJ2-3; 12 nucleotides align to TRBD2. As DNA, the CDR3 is TGCGCCAGCAGCAAAGGACTAGCGGGGAGTAGCACAGATACGCAGTATTTT. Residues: CASSKGLAGSSTDTQYF.